These T cell receptor beta chains were read from a single sample in a study of T cell responses to AZD1222 COVID-19 vaccine. Here immunoSEQ multiplex PCR was the method, and the copy in TCRdb shows in-frame clones only, minus some. The sample lists fewer than 150,000 clones, 75% to 90% occurring once. The specimen comprised peripheral blood, sampled on day 0 of AZD1222 vaccination. The receptors derive from an adult in good health. The CDR3 runs from the conserved cysteine through the conserved F or W. Each record gives: V gene, D gene, clone size, J gene, CDR3 protein, CDR3 DNA. D genes are given only for firm matches. Rows may omit the clone size; those that give it use once, few, many or a size class.

TRBV28	.	.	TRBJ1-2	CASSLGKDYGYTF	TGTGCCAGCAGTTTAGGGAAGGACTATGGCTACACCTTC
TRBV5-1	.	once	TRBJ2-7	CATASTGPTSEQYF	TGCGCCACCGCATCTACGGGGCCCACAAGCGAGCAGTACTTC
TRBV6-9	.	once	TRBJ1-2	CASSYAPAYGYTF	TGTGCCAGCAGTTACGCCCCAGCCTATGGCTACACCTTC
TRBV5-1	.	.	TRBJ1-2	CASSFGDGNYGYTF	TGCGCCAGCAGCTTCGGGGACGGTAACTATGGCTACACCTTC
TRBV7-2	.	once	TRBJ2-1	CASSLYGISSYNEQFF	TGTGCCAGCAGCTTGTACGGGATCAGCTCCTACAATGAGCAGTTCTTC
TRBV7-2	TRBD1	.	TRBJ2-2	CASSKDRGRTGELFF	TGTGCCAGCAGCAAGGACAGGGGGAGGACCGGGGAGCTGTTTTTT
TRBV5-1	TRBD1	.	TRBJ1-2	CASSSGQGVSDGYTF	TGCGCCAGCAGTTCAGGACAGGGTGTAAGCGATGGCTACACCTTC
TRBV9	.	.	TRBJ1-3	CASSVVMTPGSGNTIYF	TGTGCCAGCAGCGTAGTGATGACGCCGGGCTCTGGAAACACCATATATTTT
TRBV6-5	.	.	TRBJ1-6	CASSYLVGGDSPLHF	TGTGCCAGCAGTTATCTTGTGGGAGGGGATTCACCCCTCCACTTT
TRBV6-5	.	.	TRBJ2-7	CASSSPVTGTYEQYF	TGTGCCAGCAGTTCCCCGGTAACAGGGACCTACGAGCAGTACTTC
TRBV3-1/TRBV3-2	.	.	TRBJ1-2	CASSQVAGANYGYTF	TGTGCCAGCAGCCAAGTTGCAGGGGCCAACTATGGCTACACCTTC
TRBV4-1	TRBD1	.	TRBJ1-1	CASRGQGVSEAFF	TGCGCCAGCCGGGGACAGGGGGTCTCTGAAGCTTTCTTT
TRBV19	TRBD2	few	TRBJ2-5	CASSIKVGDSGRETQYF	TGTGCCAGTAGTATAAAAGTGGGAGACAGCGGGAGGGAGACCCAGTACTTC
TRBV4-2	TRBD1	once	TRBJ1-1	CASSQGDRGSTEAFF	TGTGCCAGCAGCCAAGGAGACAGGGGCAGCACTGAAGCTTTCTTT
TRBV30	.	few	TRBJ2-2	CAWSVARNTGELFF	TGTGCCTGGAGTGTTGCCAGGAACACCGGGGAGCTGTTTTTT
TRBV4-1	.	few	TRBJ1-2	CASSQTDNYGYTF	TGCGCCAGCAGCCAAACGGACAACTATGGCTACACCTTC
TRBV24-1	.	once	TRBJ2-3	CATSEPTGGGRDTQYF	TGTGCCACCAGTGAACCGACAGGAGGTGGACGGGATACGCAGTATTTT
TRBV5-8	.	.	TRBJ2-2	CASSLGWIYTGELFF	TGTGCCAGCAGCTTGGGCTGGATTTACACCGGGGAGCTGTTTTTT
TRBV28	TRBD1	.	TRBJ1-5	CASSLGQINQPQHF	TGTGCCAGCAGCCTGGGACAGATCAATCAGCCCCAGCATTTT
TRBV30	.	.	TRBJ2-3	CAWSGKLLPQYF	TGTGCCTGGAGTGGGAAGCTTCTCCCGCAGTATTTT
TRBV6-6	.	.	TRBJ1-2	CASTEQTFYGYTF	TGTGCCAGCACCGAACAGACCTTCTATGGCTACACCTTC
TRBV2	TRBD1	.	TRBJ1-1	CASSPPGQGEAFF	TGTGCCAGCAGCCCCCCGGGACAGGGAGAAGCTTTCTTT
TRBV24-1	TRBD1	.	TRBJ1-4	CATSDPTTGHEKLFF	TGTGCCACCAGTGATCCTACGACAGGGCATGAAAAACTGTTTTTT
TRBV10-3	TRBD1	.	TRBJ1-2	CATMGQGFSFNYGYTF	TGTGCCACAATGGGACAGGGGTTCAGTTTTAACTATGGCTACACCTTC
TRBV24-1	TRBD1	.	TRBJ2-7	CATSDLPQGGSYEQYF	TGTGCCACCAGTGATTTGCCACAGGGGGGTTCCTACGAGCAGTACTTC
TRBV28	.	.	TRBJ1-1	CAGSSADPGSRNTEAFF	TGTGCCGGCAGTTCAGCCGACCCGGGCAGTCGGAACACTGAAGCTTTCTTT
TRBV18	TRBD1	.	TRBJ2-2	CASSPRTGGNTGELFF	TGTGCCAGCTCACCACGGACAGGGGGGAACACCGGGGAGCTGTTTTTT
TRBV7-8	TRBD1	.	TRBJ1-3	CASSLDRGRSGNTIYF	TGTGCCAGCAGCTTAGACAGGGGAAGGTCTGGAAACACCATATATTTT
TRBV5-4	.	.	TRBJ1-5	CASSLGGTGQPQHF	TGTGCCAGCAGCTTGGGGGGAACAGGGCAGCCCCAGCATTTT
TRBV4-1	.	.	TRBJ1-5	CASSPRMAANQPQHF	TGCGCCAGCAGCCCCCGGATGGCGGCTAATCAGCCCCAGCATTTT
TRBV7-9	TRBD1	.	TRBJ2-5	CASSLILLGQGQETQYF	TGTGCCAGCAGCTTAATTTTACTAGGACAGGGCCAAGAGACCCAGTACTTC
TRBV6-5	.	once	TRBJ2-7	CASSRTRDGTYEQYF	TGTGCCAGCAGTCGGACCCGGGACGGAACCTACGAGCAGTACTTC
TRBV2	.	.	TRBJ1-2	CASSGQIPGYTF	TGTGCCAGCAGCGGACAGATCCCTGGCTACACCTTC
TRBV5-1	TRBD1	few	TRBJ1-1	CASSLTDRVGSISTEAFF	TGCGCCAGCAGCCTTACCGACAGGGTCGGATCCATATCCACTGAAGCTTTCTTT
TRBV6-2/TRBV6-3	TRBD1	.	TRBJ2-5	CASSYLGTGDPQYF	TGTGCCAGCAGTTACCTTGGGACAGGGGATCCCCAGTACTTC
TRBV7-9	.	.	TRBJ1-1	CASSLNTEAFF	TGTGCCAGCAGCTTGAACACTGAAGCTTTCTTT
TRBV19	TRBD1	.	TRBJ2-2	CASRQDRVNTGELFF	TGTGCCAGTAGGCAGGACAGGGTGAACACCGGGGAGCTGTTTTTT
TRBV28	TRBD1	.	TRBJ2-3	CASKDRDRGFADTQYF	TGTGCCAGCAAAGACCGGGACAGGGGATTTGCAGATACGCAGTATTTT
TRBV5-1	.	.	TRBJ2-7	CASSSEGVVRHYEQYF	TGCGCCAGCAGCTCTGAGGGGGTAGTACGCCACTACGAGCAGTACTTC
TRBV10-2	.	.	TRBJ1-2	CASRQQSDYGYTF	TGCGCCAGCAGGCAGCAGTCCGACTATGGCTACACCTTC